This TCR beta chain was identified in a study of blood T cell repertoires in COVID-19. Germline CDR1 and CDR2: MNHEY and SMNVEV (reference sequence). This CDR3 region has 15 residues. Trimming took off 6 bases at V and 4 bases at J, with 13 bases between the two ends. The repertoire was sequenced with immunoSEQ multiplex PCR; TCRdb's copy has only in-frame clones and lacks some. The table lists around 300,000 clones, around 88% of them singletons. Participant-reported clinical history was the basis for cohort assignment. In Cohort 3, a recovered donor had either two negative PCRs, clearance, or symptom resolution.

The V call is TRBV27, the J call TRBJ1-6; D ambiguous. What was sequenced was PBMCs or T cells enriched from blood (not recorded which). The receptor was derived from a woman in her thirties or forties who had recovered from COVID-19. CDR3 sequence reads: CASSSTPGYNSPLHF. DNA for the CDR3: TGTGCCAGCAGCTCTACCCCAGGTTATAATTCACCCCTCCACTTT.